This record concerns one T cell receptor beta chain sequence. The source of the sample is a study of spatial heterogeneity in lung cancer. TCRdb independently ran MiXCR on the 5' RACE reads; one entry per CDR3 protein. The sample contains 110,000 or so distinct CDR3 sequences, more than 10% of which appear only once. Time point here: blood at routine non-recurrence follow-up after resection. Trimming removed 2 bases at V and 3 bases at J, with 14 bases between. Germline CDR1 MNHNS, CDR2 SASEGT. CDR3 length: 16 residues. Sequenced material: PBMCs, taken at follow-up. This receptor was taken from a female donor with early-stage non-small cell lung cancer. The V gene is TRBV6-1, the J gene TRBJ2-4, with D possibly TRBD1 on 6 matching bases. DNA of the CDR3: TGTGCCAGCAGTGAACTTTGGACAGTTAGCAAAAACATTCAGTACTTC. This sequence encodes CASSELWTVSKNIQYF.